This T cell receptor beta chain was retrieved from a study of cytomegalovirus exposure and HLA in healthy donors. There are a few counts of this clone. Its matching antigen is unknown. This PCR relied on a set of 60 Vbeta primers and 13 Jbeta primers. Clones were sequenced by immunoSEQ multiplex PCR, and TCRdb holds only the in-frame ones, with some missing. The top ten hold approximately 4% of the sample, which has approximately 27,000 clones, around 70% seen once. Broader study findings: In vitro assays verified that three CMV-associated chains recognized CMV antigens specifically. Most TCR beta V segments were productive about 90% or about 30% of the time in an earlier analysis.

This CDR3 has 13 amino acids. Germline V gene lookup returns CDR1 MNHEY and CDR2 SMNVEV (reference sequence). V was shortened by 9 bases and J by 5 bases, with 11 bases between the two germline ends. The gene calls are TRBV27 and TRBJ1-6; D gene unclear. The receptor's source is a woman aged 45 to 65 in good health and CMV-seronegative. The sample consisted of PBMCs. CDR3 protein: CASTNRNNSPLHF. The CDR3 nucleotides are TGTGCCAGTACCAACAGAAATAATTCACCCCTCCACTTT.